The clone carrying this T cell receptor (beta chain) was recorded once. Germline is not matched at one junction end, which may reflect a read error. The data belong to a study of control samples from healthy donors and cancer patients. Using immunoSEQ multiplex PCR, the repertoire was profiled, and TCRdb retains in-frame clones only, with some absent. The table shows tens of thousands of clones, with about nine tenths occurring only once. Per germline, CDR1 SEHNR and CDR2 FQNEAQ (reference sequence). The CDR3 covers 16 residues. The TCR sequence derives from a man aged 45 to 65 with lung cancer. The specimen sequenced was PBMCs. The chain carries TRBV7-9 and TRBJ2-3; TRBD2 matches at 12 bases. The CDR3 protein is CANSLGLAGITDTQYF. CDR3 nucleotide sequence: TGTGCCAACAGCTTAGGACTAGCGGGGATCACAGATACGCAGTATTTT.